Listed below are T cell receptor beta chains from one sample, sequenced in a study of blood T cell repertoires in COVID-19. Method: immunoSEQ multiplex PCR; TCRdb's copy keeps in-frame clones and lacks some. The sample lists roughly 250,000 clones, over 80% occurring once. Source material: PBMCs or T cells enriched from blood (not recorded which). The receptors derive from a woman between 18 and 29 years old who had recovered from COVID-19. Both conserved end residues are part of each CDR3. The D gene is left open where the match is weak. Size tells how often a clone was seen (once, few, many) or the class of an expanded clone, and some rows leave it out.

D gene: .
V gene: TRBV10-3
J gene: TRBJ1-1
clone size: .
CDR3 DNA: TGTGCCAGCCAGGGCAGCCTGAACACTGAAGCTTTCTTT
CDR3 protein: CASQGSLNTEAFF

D gene: .
V gene: TRBV19
J gene: TRBJ1-1
clone size: .
CDR3 DNA: TGTGCCAGTAGTCGGGGGTTGAACACTGAAGCTTTCTTT
CDR3 protein: CASSRGLNTEAFF

D gene: .
V gene: TRBV19
J gene: TRBJ2-3
clone size: .
CDR3 DNA: TGTGCCAGTACTACGCCCCCGCCGGCGGAGAGCACAGATACGCAGTATTTT
CDR3 protein: CASTTPPPAESTDTQYF

D gene: .
V gene: TRBV10-3
J gene: TRBJ1-2
clone size: .
CDR3 DNA: TGTGCCTTCCAGGGTAATTATGGCTACACCTTC
CDR3 protein: CAFQGNYGYTF

D gene: TRBD2
V gene: TRBV19
J gene: TRBJ2-1
clone size: .
CDR3 DNA: TGTGCCAGTAGTATTCTTGCGACTAGCGCGGGTGATGAGCAGTTCTTC
CDR3 protein: CASSILATSAGDEQFF

D gene: .
V gene: TRBV28
J gene: TRBJ2-7
clone size: once
CDR3 DNA: TGTGCCAGCAGCCAGCTTGTGTCGGAGAGCTCCTACGAGCAGTACTTC
CDR3 protein: CASSQLVSESSYEQYF

D gene: TRBD2
V gene: TRBV3-1/TRBV3-2
J gene: TRBJ2-7
clone size: many
CDR3 DNA: TGTGCCAGCAGCCGGAATAGTTGGGCTAGCGGGGTCTCCTACGAGCAGTACTTC
CDR3 protein: CASSRNSWASGVSYEQYF

D gene: .
V gene: TRBV7-9
J gene: TRBJ1-2
clone size: .
CDR3 DNA: TGTGCCAGCAGAGATGGACTTGACTATGGCTACACCTTC
CDR3 protein: CASRDGLDYGYTF

D gene: .
V gene: TRBV28
J gene: TRBJ1-1
clone size: .
CDR3 DNA: TGTGCCAGCAGTTTAGCCCCAGGGAACACTGAAGCTTTCTTT
CDR3 protein: CASSLAPGNTEAFF

D gene: TRBD1
V gene: TRBV28
J gene: TRBJ1-2
clone size: .
CDR3 DNA: TGTGCCAGCAGTTACCACCGGGACAGGGGAGGGTATGGCTACACCTTC
CDR3 protein: CASSYHRDRGGYGYTF

D gene: TRBD1
V gene: TRBV7-2
J gene: TRBJ1-2
clone size: .
CDR3 DNA: TGTGCCAGCAGCTTAGCCGACAGGGACTATGGCTACACCTTC
CDR3 protein: CASSLADRDYGYTF

D gene: TRBD1
V gene: TRBV10-3
J gene: TRBJ1-2
clone size: once
CDR3 DNA: TGTGCCATCAGTGAAGGACAGGCGGAGGGCTACACCTTC
CDR3 protein: CAISEGQAEGYTF

D gene: .
V gene: TRBV27
J gene: TRBJ2-7
clone size: .
CDR3 DNA: TGTGCCAGCAGTGAAGGACAGAATACCTACGAGCAGTACTTC
CDR3 protein: CASSEGQNTYEQYF

D gene: .
V gene: TRBV18
J gene: TRBJ2-1
clone size: .
CDR3 DNA: TGTGCCAGCTCCCGCTACGGCTCCTACAATGAGCAGTTCTTC
CDR3 protein: CASSRYGSYNEQFF

D gene: TRBD1
V gene: TRBV15
J gene: TRBJ1-5
clone size: .
CDR3 DNA: TGTGCCACCCGCCCCCGACAGGGGGCGGGTCAGCCCCAGCATTTT
CDR3 protein: CATRPRQGAGQPQHF

D gene: TRBD1
V gene: TRBV14
J gene: TRBJ1-1
clone size: .
CDR3 DNA: TGTGCCAGCAGCCAGGTCACAGGGGGTCGGGTGACTTTCTTT
CDR3 protein: CASSQVTGGRVTFF

D gene: .
V gene: TRBV10-3
J gene: TRBJ2-2
clone size: .
CDR3 DNA: TGTGCCATAAGTCTTGCGGGGTCCAACACCGGGGAGCTGTTTTTT
CDR3 protein: CAISLAGSNTGELFF

D gene: .
V gene: TRBV5-4
J gene: TRBJ1-2
clone size: .
CDR3 DNA: TGTGCCAGCAGCCCGACGACAGGCTACTATGGCTACACCTTC
CDR3 protein: CASSPTTGYYGYTF

D gene: .
V gene: TRBV23-1
J gene: TRBJ2-2
clone size: .
CDR3 DNA: TGCGCCAGCAGTCCCTTTGATCCTACGTCCAGGGAGGTTTCCGGGGAGCTGTTTTTT
CDR3 protein: CASSPFDPTSREVSGELFF

D gene: TRBD2
V gene: TRBV27
J gene: TRBJ2-7
clone size: .
CDR3 DNA: TGTGCCAGCAGTTTATATCGGGAGGCTCCCTACGAGCAGTACTTC
CDR3 protein: CASSLYREAPYEQYF

D gene: .
V gene: TRBV28
J gene: TRBJ2-7
clone size: .
CDR3 DNA: TGTGCCAGCAGTTTCAACAGGTTCTACGAGCAGTACTTC
CDR3 protein: CASSFNRFYEQYF

D gene: TRBD1
V gene: TRBV2
J gene: TRBJ1-5
clone size: .
CDR3 DNA: TGTGCCAGCGACCCGGGACAGGGGGAGCCCCAGCATTTT
CDR3 protein: CASDPGQGEPQHF

D gene: TRBD2
V gene: TRBV6-4
J gene: TRBJ2-1
clone size: few
CDR3 DNA: TGTGCCAGCAGTGACTCTAGCGGGGGGCTCAATGAGCAGTTCTTC
CDR3 protein: CASSDSSGGLNEQFF

D gene: TRBD2
V gene: TRBV2
J gene: TRBJ2-3
clone size: .
CDR3 DNA: TGTGCCAGCAGGGCCGGACTAGCGGTCAGCACAGATACGCAGTATTTT
CDR3 protein: CASRAGLAVSTDTQYF

D gene: TRBD2
V gene: TRBV5-1
J gene: TRBJ2-5
clone size: .
CDR3 DNA: TGCGCCAGCAGCTGGACGGGGGGGCCCGGAGAGACCCAGTACTTC
CDR3 protein: CASSWTGGPGETQYF

D gene: .
V gene: TRBV5-1
J gene: TRBJ2-3
clone size: .
CDR3 DNA: TGCGCCAGCAGCATCGAGAGGGGGCGCGGGAAGCAGTATTTT
CDR3 protein: CASSIERGRGKQYF

D gene: TRBD1
V gene: TRBV7-9
J gene: TRBJ1-5
clone size: few
CDR3 DNA: TGTGCCAGCAGCTTGGGGACAGGGATTCTTGGCAATCAGCCCCAGCATTTT
CDR3 protein: CASSLGTGILGNQPQHF

D gene: .
V gene: TRBV4-3
J gene: TRBJ2-5
clone size: once
CDR3 DNA: TGCGCCAGCAGCCAAGAGGGGGCTAGGGGAGAGACCCAGTACTTC
CDR3 protein: CASSQEGARGETQYF

D gene: .
V gene: TRBV7-2
J gene: TRBJ1-2
clone size: few
CDR3 DNA: TGTGCCAGCAGCAGGGACATCTATGGCTACACCTTC
CDR3 protein: CASSRDIYGYTF

D gene: TRBD1
V gene: TRBV6-2/TRBV6-3
J gene: TRBJ1-5
clone size: .
CDR3 DNA: TGTGCCAGCAGTGGGACAGCCTATAGCAATCAGCCCCAGCATTTT
CDR3 protein: CASSGTAYSNQPQHF

D gene: TRBD1
V gene: TRBV5-4
J gene: TRBJ1-1
clone size: .
CDR3 DNA: TGTGCCAGCAGCTCGGCTTCGGGTACAGGGGGCAGGATAGCTTTCTTT
CDR3 protein: CASSSASGTGGRIAFF

D gene: TRBD1
V gene: TRBV6-6
J gene: TRBJ1-4
clone size: .
CDR3 DNA: TGTGCCAGCACCCCGGACAGGGGGAATGAAAAACTGTTTTTT
CDR3 protein: CASTPDRGNEKLFF

D gene: .
V gene: TRBV29-1
J gene: TRBJ1-2
clone size: few
CDR3 DNA: TGCAGCGTCTTCGACACGCAGCATGGCTACACCTTC
CDR3 protein: CSVFDTQHGYTF

D gene: TRBD1
V gene: TRBV19
J gene: TRBJ1-2
clone size: .
CDR3 DNA: TGTGCCAGTAGCCCTGACAGGGGACTTGGTGGCTACACCTTC
CDR3 protein: CASSPDRGLGGYTF

D gene: TRBD1
V gene: TRBV5-1
J gene: TRBJ1-1
clone size: .
CDR3 DNA: TGCGCCAGCAGCGACTTAGGACAGGGTGAAGCTTTCTTT
CDR3 protein: CASSDLGQGEAFF

D gene: .
V gene: TRBV27
J gene: TRBJ2-7
clone size: .
CDR3 DNA: TGTGCCAGCAGTCCGACAGAAAACCACTACGAGCAGTACTTC
CDR3 protein: CASSPTENHYEQYF

D gene: .
V gene: TRBV28
J gene: TRBJ2-7
clone size: .
CDR3 DNA: TGTGCCAGCGCAGGGGGGCCAGGTGGTCACGAGCAGTACTTC
CDR3 protein: CASAGGPGGHEQYF

D gene: .
V gene: TRBV7-8
J gene: TRBJ1-2
clone size: .
CDR3 DNA: TGTGCCAGCAGCTTAGGGGGCTCCCTGAACTATGGCTACACCTTC
CDR3 protein: CASSLGGSLNYGYTF

D gene: TRBD2
V gene: TRBV7-3
J gene: TRBJ2-3
clone size: .
CDR3 DNA: TGTGCCAGCAGCGCCGGGACTAGCGGGAGAGATACGCAGTATTTT
CDR3 protein: CASSAGTSGRDTQYF

D gene: .
V gene: TRBV28
J gene: TRBJ2-5
clone size: .
CDR3 DNA: TGTGCCACTAGGGGGATCTTACAGGCTGAGACCCAGTACTTC
CDR3 protein: CATRGILQAETQYF

D gene: .
V gene: TRBV2
J gene: TRBJ1-3
clone size: once
CDR3 DNA: TGTGCCTGCAGGGCGGGTCCAGGAAACACCATATATTTT
CDR3 protein: CACRAGPGNTIYF

D gene: .
V gene: TRBV6-5
J gene: TRBJ2-7
clone size: .
CDR3 DNA: TGTGCCAGCAGTTACTCCCCGAACAGGTTGGAGGAGCAGTACTTC
CDR3 protein: CASSYSPNRLEEQYF

D gene: .
V gene: TRBV2
J gene: TRBJ1-2
clone size: .
CDR3 DNA: TGTGCCAGCAGGGGGACTGAGGAGGGCTACACCTTC
CDR3 protein: CASRGTEEGYTF

D gene: .
V gene: TRBV29-1
J gene: TRBJ1-2
clone size: .
CDR3 DNA: TGCAGCGCCCCCCTCGGGCAGGGCTATAATGGCTACACCTTC
CDR3 protein: CSAPLGQGYNGYTF

D gene: TRBD2
V gene: TRBV6-1
J gene: TRBJ2-7
clone size: .
CDR3 DNA: TGTGCCAGCAGTGCTAGTCGGGGTAGCGGGAGCGGGAGCTCCTACGAGCAGTACTTC
CDR3 protein: CASSASRGSGSGSSYEQYF

D gene: TRBD2
V gene: TRBV7-2
J gene: TRBJ2-1
clone size: once
CDR3 DNA: TGTGCCAGCAGCCCATCGGGGGGGGGCTTTGGTTACAATGAGCAGTTCTTC
CDR3 protein: CASSPSGGGFGYNEQFF

D gene: .
V gene: TRBV5-1
J gene: TRBJ1-1
clone size: once
CDR3 DNA: TGCGCCAGCAGCTTGCGCGTGGTTGCACAGCACAGCACTGAAGCTTTCTTT
CDR3 protein: CASSLRVVAQHSTEAFF

D gene: TRBD1
V gene: TRBV18
J gene: TRBJ1-1
clone size: .
CDR3 DNA: TGTGCCAGCAAACAGGGGGCTAACACTGAAGCTTTCTTT
CDR3 protein: CASKQGANTEAFF

D gene: .
V gene: TRBV10-3
J gene: TRBJ1-6
clone size: .
CDR3 DNA: TGTGCCGTGAGGACAGTTAATTCACCCCTCCACTTT
CDR3 protein: CAVRTVNSPLHF

D gene: .
V gene: TRBV9
J gene: TRBJ2-1
clone size: .
CDR3 DNA: TGTGCCAGCAGCCCGAAGAGCGGTCAGCTTAAGGCCTACAATGAGCAGTTCTTC
CDR3 protein: CASSPKSGQLKAYNEQFF

D gene: .
V gene: TRBV3-1/TRBV3-2
J gene: TRBJ2-3
clone size: .
CDR3 DNA: TGTGCCAGCAGTTTAGGGGGTTTCACAGATACGCAGTATTTT
CDR3 protein: CASSLGGFTDTQYF

D gene: .
V gene: TRBV27
J gene: TRBJ1-3
clone size: .
CDR3 DNA: TGTGCCAGCACCATCAGGGGATCTGGAAACACCATATATTTT
CDR3 protein: CASTIRGSGNTIYF

D gene: TRBD1
V gene: TRBV5-5
J gene: TRBJ1-1
clone size: .
CDR3 DNA: TGTGCCAGCAGCTCCACAGGGGTAGATAACACTGAAGCTTTCTTT
CDR3 protein: CASSSTGVDNTEAFF

D gene: .
V gene: TRBV4-1
J gene: TRBJ1-6
clone size: .
CDR3 DNA: TGCGCCAGCAGCCAAGCAAACGCGGAGGCCAATTCACCCCTCCACTTT
CDR3 protein: CASSQANAEANSPLHF

D gene: .
V gene: TRBV6-4
J gene: TRBJ1-5
clone size: few
CDR3 DNA: TGTGCCAGCAGTGAGAAAGGGGGTGGCAATCAGCCCCAGCATTTT
CDR3 protein: CASSEKGGGNQPQHF

D gene: .
V gene: TRBV7-3
J gene: TRBJ1-2
clone size: .
CDR3 DNA: TGTGCCAGCAGCCCAAACGGGGGAGGGATTGATGGCTACACCTTC
CDR3 protein: CASSPNGGGIDGYTF

D gene: .
V gene: TRBV5-1
J gene: TRBJ1-3
clone size: .
CDR3 DNA: TGCGCCAGCAGCTTGGGGGCCGCTGGAAACACCATATATTTT
CDR3 protein: CASSLGAAGNTIYF

D gene: .
V gene: TRBV7-2
J gene: TRBJ2-3
clone size: .
CDR3 DNA: TGTGCCAGCAGCTTAGGGAGTATCGCAGATACGCAGTATTTT
CDR3 protein: CASSLGSIADTQYF

D gene: .
V gene: TRBV10-3
J gene: TRBJ2-7
clone size: .
CDR3 DNA: TGTGCCATCAGTGAGTCGAGTGTCACCTACGAGCAGTACTTC
CDR3 protein: CAISESSVTYEQYF

D gene: TRBD1
V gene: TRBV2
J gene: TRBJ2-1
clone size: few
CDR3 DNA: TGTGCCAGCAATCCGGGACAGGGGGCCGATGAGCAGTTCTTC
CDR3 protein: CASNPGQGADEQFF